A single sample is the source of the 31 T cell receptor beta chains below, sequenced in a study of cytomegalovirus exposure and HLA in healthy donors. TCRdb's copy holds only in-frame clones and misses some; the assay was immunoSEQ multiplex PCR. The sample includes 130,000 to 150,000 clones, roughly 87% of them seen just once. Sequencing was carried out using PBMCs. The source of these receptors is a man aged 18 to 30 in good health and CMV-seropositive.

DNA for the CDR3: TGCAACATAAAAGGGACAGAGGGTGGCTACACCTTC. Amino acid sequence: CNIKGTEGGYTF. The V and J genes are TRBV29-1 and TRBJ1-2, with 7 bases identical to TRBD1. Germline lookup yields CDR1 SQVTM and CDR2 ANQGSEA. The CDR3 has 12 residues.

V gene TRBV7-9 combines with J gene TRBJ1-1, with unresolved D. The V and J ends lost 0 bases and 1 base respectively, with 9 bases between them. CDR3 length: 15 amino acids. In germline, CDR1 is SEHNR, CDR2 FQNEAQ (reference sequence). The CDR3 loop is CASSLAKGGNTEAFF. The CDR3 DNA is TGTGCCAGCAGCTTAGCGAAGGGAGGGAACACTGAAGCTTTCTTT.

The CDR3, as DNA: TGTGCCTGGAGTGTCGGGGGAAACACCATATATTTT. Protein sequence: CAWSVGGNTIYF. This rearrangement joins TRBV30 to TRBJ1-3; D is ambiguous. V lost 0 bases, J lost 4 bases, and 4 bases lay in between. The length of the CDR3 is 12 residues. CDR1 and CDR2 (germline): GTSNPN, SVGIG (reference sequence). Together with reference TRBV30 and TRBJ1-3, the CDR3 gives the full variable domain: SQTIHQWPATLVQPVGSPLSLECTVEGTSNPNLYWYRQAAGRGLQLLFYSVGIGQISSEVPQNLSASRPQDRQFILSSKKLLLSDSGFYLCAWSVGGNTIYFGEGSWLTVV.

The chain recombines TRBV11-2 with TRBJ2-1; D is possibly TRBD2 (7 bases). Trimming removed 3 bases at V and 8 bases at J, with 14 bases between. Germline V gene sequence: CDR1 SGHAT, CDR2 FQNNGV. The CDR3 has 14 residues. The CDR3 loop reads CASSLGGTIDEQFF. In DNA form, the CDR3 reads TGTGCCAGCAGCTTGGGGGGGACAATAGATGAGCAGTTCTTC. The whole variable domain, filled in from reference TRBV11-2 and TRBJ2-1, reads EAGVAQSPRYKIIEKRQSVAFWCNPISGHATLYWYQQILGQGPKLLIQFQNNGVVDDSQLPKDRFSAERLKGVDSTLKIQPAKLEDSAVYLCASSLGGTIDEQFFGPGTRLTVL.

The chain is built from TRBV13 and TRBJ1-2; 9 nucleotides align to TRBD1. J was trimmed by 6 bases and V by 3 bases; bases with no gene match: 11. CDR3 length equals 16 residues. The germline V gene encodes CDR1 PRHDT and CDR2 FYEKMQ (reference sequence). The CDR3 nucleotides are TGTGCCAGCAGCTTTAGAGCCGGGACAGGGAACGATGGCTACACCTTC. Encoded protein: CASSFRAGTGNDGYTF.

The chain employs TRBV6-5 and TRBJ1-5; unclear D gene. This CDR3 contains 13 residues. The germline gives CDR1 MNHEY, CDR2 SVGAGI. V shed 2 bases and J shed 4 bases, with 6 bases lying between them. CDR3 in DNA: TGTGCCAGCAGTTACACGGTGAATCAGCCCCAGCATTTT. Translation: CASSYTVNQPQHF.

This sequence joins TRBV6-1 and TRBJ1-1; D gene unclear. Germline V gene data show CDR1 as MNHNS and CDR2 as SASEGT. V lost 6 bases to trimming and J lost 5 bases, with 13 bases between them. The CDR3 covers 13 residues. The CDR3 DNA follows: TGTGCCAGCAGCCGAGAGGGATGGACTGAAGCTTTCTTT. Translating gives CASSREGWTEAFF.

This clone was seen just once. The chain joins TRBV5-1 to TRBJ2-7; no clear D gene. V was shortened by 2 bases and J by 6 bases, with 15 bases between the two germline ends. Germline CDR1 is SGHRS and CDR2 is YFSETQ. The CDR3 length is 14 residues. The CDR3 sequence: CASSLKAREAEQYF. CDR3 DNA sequence: TGCGCCAGCAGCTTAAAAGCACGAGAGGCCGAGCAGTACTTC.

The chain uses TRBV13 and TRBJ1-1; the D gene is possibly TRBD1 (6 bases). The CDR3 has 17 residues. In germline, CDR1 is PRHDT, CDR2 FYEKMQ (reference sequence). The ends were cut back, 1 base at V and 1 base at J, with 16 bases in the middle. CDR3 protein: CASSLDGLGARNTEAFF. The DNA of the CDR3 is TGTGCCAGCAGCTTAGACGGTCTGGGGGCCCGGAACACTGAAGCTTTCTTT.

This clone appeared a few times. The chain uses TRBV25-1 and TRBJ1-2; a possible D gene is TRBD1 (5 bases). Germline V lookup: CDR1 MGHDK, CDR2 SYGVNS. V gave up 6 bases and J gave up 2 bases, with 7 bases separating them. The CDR3 consists of 12 residues. The CDR3 nucleotides are TGTGCCAGCAGGGACATGAACTATGGCTACACCTTC. As protein: CASRDMNYGYTF.

The chain combines TRBV27 with TRBJ2-7; TRBD2 matches 10 bases. V lost 5 bases and J lost 2; bases outside the gene matches: 6. The CDR3 extends over 15 amino acids. CDR1 and CDR2 from the germline V gene are MNHEY and SMNVEV (reference sequence). CDR3: CASSTSGIFPYEQYF. As DNA, the CDR3 is TGTGCCAGCAGTACTAGCGGGATTTTCCCCTACGAGCAGTACTTC.

The chain employs TRBV19 and TRBJ2-5; 7 bases map to TRBD1. The trim removed 3 bases at V and 5 bases at J, leaving 6 bases unmatched. Germline-derived CDR1 and CDR2 are LNHDA and SQIVND (reference sequence). The CDR3 is made up of 14 amino acids. The CDR3 region has the DNA TGTGCCAGTAGTATTGGGGGACAGTGGGAGACCCAGTACTTC. It translates to CASSIGGQWETQYF.

The chain couples TRBV11-2 to TRBJ2-1, with TRBD2 identical over 7 bases. Germline CDR1 reads SGHAT; CDR2 reads FQNNGV. The CDR3 consists of 16 residues. The V segment lost 2 bases and the J segment 1 base; nucleotides outside the gene matches: 5. CDR3 sequence: CASSLWLAESYNEQFF. The CDR3 DNA follows: TGTGCCAGCAGCTTATGGCTAGCGGAGTCCTACAATGAGCAGTTCTTC.

The chain combines TRBV5-1 with TRBJ2-7; D remains unclear. Trimming pared 4 bases from V and 2 bases from J, leaving 10 bases between. The CDR3 runs to 13 residues. Germline V gene lookup returns CDR1 SGHRS and CDR2 YFSETQ. The CDR3 sequence: CASSPAAPYEQYF. The CDR3 DNA follows: TGCGCCAGCAGCCCCGCGGCTCCCTACGAGCAGTACTTC.

This chain uses TRBV9 with TRBJ1-1; 7 positions match TRBD1. The V segment lost 3 bases and the J segment 3 bases; nucleotides outside the gene matches: 11. The CDR3 runs 16 residues. Looked up from germline, CDR1 is SGDLS and CDR2 is YYNGEE. This chain's CDR3 is CASSEGFATGHTEAFF. For the CDR3, the DNA is TGTGCCAGCAGCGAGGGCTTCGCGACAGGGCACACTGAAGCTTTCTTT.

J is TRBJ1-2 and V is TRBV18; D gene unclear. This CDR3 has 15 amino acids. CDR1 and CDR2 (germline): KGHSH, LQKENI. Trimming shortened V by 3 bases and J by 0 bases, and 11 bases separated the two germline ends. CDR3 in DNA: TGTGCCAGCTCACCCGGTGAGGTGGCTAACTATGGCTACACCTTC. Translating gives CASSPGEVANYGYTF.

The genes are TRBV7-3 and TRBJ2-1; 8 nucleotides match TRBD1. With V trimmed by 4 bases and J by 10 bases, 9 bases remained unmatched. The CDR3 contains 14 residues. Looked up from germline, CDR1 is SGHTA and CDR2 is FQGTGA. CDR3: CASSYRGNSREQFF. CDR3 nucleotides: TGTGCCAGCAGCTACAGGGGGAATTCTAGGGAGCAGTTCTTC.

This clone came up a few times. The chain links TRBV11-2 to TRBJ1-2; 7 bases agree with TRBD1. The J segment lost 6 bases and the V segment lost 3 bases, leaving 4 bases of the junction unmatched. Germline V gene sequence: CDR1 SGHAT, CDR2 FQNNGV. CDR3 length: 13 amino acids. The CDR3 sequence is CASSLTGSDGYTF. CDR3 bases: TGTGCCAGCAGCTTGACAGGGAGTGATGGCTACACCTTC.

V usage is TRBV7-9 and J usage is TRBJ1-1, with a possible D match to TRBD1 (6 bases). Germline-derived CDR1 and CDR2 are SEHNR and FQNEAQ (reference sequence). The CDR3 is 13 amino acids. Trimming removed 6 bases from V and 3 bases from J, with 11 bases in between. The CDR3 nucleotides are TGTGCCAGCAGAGAGGGGGTTGACACTGAAGCTTTCTTT. Translating it yields CASREGVDTEAFF.

This clone was counted once. The rearrangement links TRBV6-4 to TRBJ1-5, with D possibly TRBD1 on 5 matching bases. Trimming pared 8 bases from V and 4 bases from J, leaving 15 bases between. This CDR3 is 14 amino acids long. Germline assignment: CDR1 MRHNA and CDR2 SNTAGT. The DNA for the CDR3 is TGTGCCAGCGCCAGTCAGGGAAGGAATCAGCCCCAGCATTTT. This translates into CASASQGRNQPQHF.

The chain has TRBV5-1 and TRBJ2-3, with TRBD2 identical over 7 bases. Trimming took 0 bases from V and 5 from J; bases not matched to a gene: 9. This CDR3 contains 16 residues. Per germline, CDR1 SGHRS and CDR2 YFSETQ. In DNA, the CDR3 is TGCGCCAGCAGCTTGGAAGGGCCTAGCGGTGAAGATACGCAGTATTTT. Amino acids: CASSLEGPSGEDTQYF.

The V call is TRBV5-6, the J call TRBJ1-2, with D unresolved. The CDR3 is 13 amino acids. CDR1 is SGHDT, CDR2 YYEEEE, per germline. With 4 bases removed from V and 2 bases from J, the gap between germline ends came to 9 bases. As DNA, the CDR3 is TGTGCCAGCAGCCGGGATTACAACTATGGCTACACCTTC. As protein: CASSRDYNYGYTF.

The CDR3 sequence: CASSPQGGVAANEKLFF. The CDR3 bases are TGTGCCAGCTCACCCCAGGGAGGGGTTGCAGCTAATGAAAAACTGTTTTTT. The rearrangement links TRBV18 to TRBJ1-4; the D gene is possibly TRBD1 (5 bases). V gave up 3 bases and J gave up 3 bases, with 17 bases separating them. There are 17 residues in the CDR3. The V gene's germline CDR1 is KGHSH and CDR2 LQKENI.

V usage is TRBV2 and J usage is TRBJ1-2; D is ambiguous. Germline V gene data show CDR1 as SNHLY and CDR2 as FYNNEI. V lost 6 bases to trimming and J lost 1 base, with 15 bases between them. CDR3 length: 15 residues. The DNA for the CDR3 is TGTGCCAGCAGCCCCAGAGGAGCGGATAACTATGGCTACACCTTC. This translates into CASSPRGADNYGYTF.

This chain joins TRBV19 and TRBJ2-5; D possibly corresponds to TRBD1 (5 bases). V lost 5 bases, J lost 5 bases, and 9 bases lay in between. In germline, CDR1 is LNHDA, CDR2 SQIVND (reference sequence). The CDR3 length is 12 residues. The CDR3 reads CASSQKGETQYF. In nucleotides, the CDR3 is TGTGCCAGTAGTCAGAAGGGGGAGACCCAGTACTTC.

The chain recombines TRBV7-9 with TRBJ2-2; TRBD1 agrees at 9 bases. The germline gives CDR1 SEHNR, CDR2 FQNEAQ (reference sequence). The CDR3 has 14 amino acids. The V gene end was trimmed by 4 bases and the J gene end by 5 bases; junction bases not matched to a gene: 2. CDR3 in amino acids: CASSSGTGTGELFF. In DNA form, the CDR3 reads TGTGCCAGCAGCTCCGGGACAGGGACCGGGGAGCTGTTTTTT.

On this clone: The junction departs from the called germline gene at one end, perhaps through a read error. V is TRBV11-2 and J is TRBJ1-4, with D possibly being TRBD1 (5 bases). This CDR3 is built from 13 residues. CDR1 and CDR2 from the germline V gene are SGHAT and FQNNGV. The CDR3 DNA sequence: TGTGCCAGCAGCCTAGACAGAAATGAAAAACTGTTTTTT. It codes for CASSLDRNEKLFF.

The gene calls are TRBV14 and TRBJ2-1; 7 bases are shared with TRBD2. Germline V CDR1 and CDR2: SGHDN, FVKESK. The J segment lost 7 bases and the V segment lost 1 base, leaving 4 bases of the junction unmatched. This CDR3 contains 14 residues. The CDR3 sequence is CASSQVGGWNEQFF. The CDR3 DNA follows: TGTGCCAGCAGCCAAGTCGGGGGGTGGAATGAGCAGTTCTTC.

The V and J genes are TRBV11-2 and TRBJ2-1, with 7 bases identical to TRBD2. The trim removed 8 bases at V and 0 bases at J, leaving 4 bases unmatched. Germline CDR1 SGHAT, CDR2 FQNNGV. The CDR3 totals 14 residues. CDR3 region: CASGGDYSYNEQFF. CDR3 DNA: TGTGCCAGCGGGGGGGACTACTCCTACAATGAGCAGTTCTTC.

The genes are TRBV6-1 and TRBJ2-2; 8 nucleotides align to TRBD1. Germline V gives CDR1 MNHNS, CDR2 SASEGT. The CDR3 runs 16 residues. The junction had 4 bases not matched to a gene; V was cut back by 3 bases and J by 1 base. CDR3 DNA: TGTGCCAGCAGTGAGTGGACAGGGCTGAACACCGGGGAGCTGTTTTTT. This encodes CASSEWTGLNTGELFF.

The V gene is TRBV5-1, the J gene TRBJ1-2; D not certain. V lost 3 bases and J lost 8, with 11 bases in between. There are 12 residues in the CDR3. Germline assignment: CDR1 SGHRS and CDR2 YFSETQ. The CDR3 bases are TGCGCCAGCAGCTCCCTGGAGGGCGGCTACACCTTC. Protein sequence: CASSSLEGGYTF.